The rows below give T cell receptor beta chains drawn from one sample of a study of T cell responses to AZD1222 COVID-19 vaccine. TCRdb keeps only in-frame clones here, not all; method: immunoSEQ multiplex PCR. Found here are about 100,000 clones, about 87% of them singletons; the top ten hold just over 4%. Source: peripheral blood, taken on day 0 of MenACWY control vaccination. The receptors originated from an adult in good health. Each CDR3 is given with its conserved first and last residue. A D gene is named only where the DNA matches it firmly. Where a row states a size, it is once, few, many or the class of an expanded clone; other rows omit it.

.,TRBV28,.,TRBJ1-1,CASSPLNTEAFF,TGTGCCAGCAGTCCATTGAACACTGAAGCTTTCTTT
TRBD2,TRBV6-2/TRBV6-3,.,TRBJ2-1,CASSSGGARGYNEQFF,TGTGCCAGCAGTTCCGGGGGGGCGAGGGGCTACAATGAGCAGTTCTTC
.,TRBV7-3,few,TRBJ1-2,CFPGFSWGKSRSGYTF,TGTTTTCCAGGTTTCTCCTGGGGCAAATCCAGGAGTGGCTACACCTTC
.,TRBV28,once,TRBJ1-5,CAVKGGNQPQHF,TGTGCCGTTAAGGGGGGAAATCAGCCCCAGCATTTT
.,TRBV10-3,.,TRBJ2-2,CAIRTANTGELFF,TGTGCCATTAGAACGGCGAACACCGGGGAGCTGTTTTTT
TRBD2,TRBV30,.,TRBJ2-1,CAWLSSGTNEQFF,TGTGCGTGGTTGTCTAGCGGGACCAATGAGCAGTTCTTC
.,TRBV28,few,TRBJ2-2,CASSLFARRLGGGELFF,TGTGCCAGCAGTTTATTCGCCAGGCGACTAGGAGGCGGGGAGCTGTTTTTT
.,TRBV18,.,TRBJ2-3,CASSPPQGFRTDTQYF,TGTGCCAGCTCACCACCCCAGGGTTTCCGGACAGATACGCAGTATTTT
TRBD1,TRBV27,once,TRBJ2-1,CASSPLPGQGDGEQFF,TGTGCCAGCAGTCCGCTTCCGGGACAGGGAGACGGTGAGCAGTTCTTC
TRBD2,TRBV27,once,TRBJ2-5,CASSIRTSGLETQYF,TGTGCCAGCAGTATCCGGACTAGCGGGTTAGAGACCCAGTACTTC
.,TRBV6-2/TRBV6-3,.,TRBJ1-1,CASSYLTNTEAFF,TGTGCCAGCAGTTACCTGACGAACACTGAAGCTTTCTTT
TRBD1,TRBV7-8,.,TRBJ1-2,CASSLVGQAINYGYTF,TGTGCCAGCAGCTTAGTCGGACAGGCGATTAACTATGGCTACACCTTC
.,TRBV10-3,.,TRBJ2-7,CAISLEFSPPGEQYF,TGTGCCATCAGTCTAGAGTTTTCCCCCCCTGGGGAGCAGTACTTC
.,TRBV10-1,.,TRBJ1-1,CASSDAMNTEAFF,TGCGCCAGCAGTGACGCGATGAACACTGAAGCTTTCTTT
.,TRBV14,.,TRBJ2-3,CASSPLGSVGADTQYF,TGTGCCAGCAGCCCTCTCGGTAGCGTTGGTGCAGATACGCAGTATTTT
.,TRBV28,.,TRBJ1-2,CASSFSGWGGYGYTF,TGTGCCAGCAGTTTCTCAGGGTGGGGAGGATATGGCTACACCTTC
.,TRBV28,.,TRBJ1-5,CASSSPSLRTQHF,TGTGCCAGCAGTTCCCCCTCACTTAGGACCCAGCATTTT
.,TRBV19,.,TRBJ2-5,CASSIGGSGGTQYF,TGTGCCAGTAGTATTGGGGGGTCAGGGGGGACCCAGTACTTC
TRBD1,TRBV10-3,.,TRBJ2-1,CAISEGTGGNNEQFF,TGTGCCATCAGTGAAGGGACAGGGGGGAACAATGAGCAGTTCTTC
.,TRBV28,.,TRBJ2-3,CASSSPPRADTQYF,TGTGCCAGCAGTTCCCCCCCCAGGGCAGATACGCAGTATTTT
TRBD2,TRBV6-1,.,TRBJ2-5,CASSDIAGGWETQYF,TGTGCCAGCAGTGACATAGCGGGGGGGTGGGAGACCCAGTACTTC
.,TRBV5-4,.,TRBJ2-7,CASRTDRSAVYEQYF,TGTGCCAGCAGGACGGACAGAAGCGCAGTATACGAGCAGTACTTC
.,TRBV19,.,TRBJ1-1,CASSHMGPEAFF,TGTGCCAGTAGCCACATGGGCCCTGAAGCTTTCTTT
.,TRBV7-7,.,TRBJ2-2,CASSSLAGTGELFF,TGTGCCAGCAGCTCGCTGGCGGGAACCGGGGAGCTGTTTTTT
TRBD1,TRBV7-8,.,TRBJ1-4,CASSTWTGTNEKLFF,TGTGCCAGCAGCACCTGGACAGGGACTAATGAAAAACTGTTTTTT
.,TRBV4-2,once,TRBJ1-3,CASSQSENTIYF,TGTGCCAGCAGCCAAAGCGAGAACACCATATATTTT
TRBD1,TRBV7-8,.,TRBJ1-5,CASSLGGTASNQPQHF,TGTGCCAGCAGCTTAGGGGGGACAGCGAGCAATCAGCCCCAGCATTTT
.,TRBV4-3,once,TRBJ2-3,CASSQDYGMGSPSTDTQYF,TGCGCCAGCAGCCAAGATTATGGGATGGGGTCGCCTAGCACAGATACGCAGTATTTT
.,TRBV18,.,TRBJ1-2,CASSPREGVLDGYTF,TGTGCCAGCTCACCTCGGGAGGGCGTGTTAGATGGCTACACCTTC
.,TRBV20-1,.,TRBJ1-3,CSAPFGNTIYF,TGCAGTGCTCCTTTTGGAAACACCATATATTTT
TRBD1,TRBV2,.,TRBJ1-2,CASTYRGLGADGYTF,TGTGCCAGCACCTACAGGGGCCTTGGGGCGGATGGCTACACCTTC
.,TRBV18,.,TRBJ1-2,CASSPVNGGDGYTF,TGTGCCAGCTCGCCCGTAAACGGGGGCGATGGCTACACCTTC
.,TRBV9,once,TRBJ2-2,CASSVLDLDTGELFF,TGTGCCAGCAGCGTTTTAGACCTCGACACCGGGGAGCTGTTTTTT
.,TRBV5-5,.,TRBJ2-1,CASSPTGTVLGGEQFF,TGTGCCAGCAGCCCCACGGGTACGGTCCTTGGGGGGGAGCAGTTCTTC
.,TRBV6-2/TRBV6-3,.,TRBJ1-1,CASSLDRNTEAFF,TGTGCCAGCAGTCTTGACAGGAACACTGAAGCTTTCTTT
TRBD1,TRBV7-2,.,TRBJ2-4,CASSRGTDRAKNIQYF,TGTGCCAGCAGTAGGGGGACAGACCGGGCCAAAAACATTCAGTACTTC
.,TRBV18,.,TRBJ1-1,CASSPGRTEAFF,TGTGCCAGCTCACCAGGAAGGACTGAAGCTTTCTTT
TRBD2,TRBV6-2/TRBV6-3,.,TRBJ2-7,CASSTSGVYEQYF,TGTGCCAGCAGTACTAGCGGGGTCTACGAGCAGTACTTC
.,TRBV7-2,.,TRBJ1-3,CASSPGGFPNTIYF,TGTGCCAGCAGCCCCGGCGGATTCCCAAACACCATATATTTT
.,TRBV5-4,.,TRBJ2-7,CASSLGGYEQYF,TGTGCCAGCAGCTTAGGCGGATACGAGCAGTACTTC
.,TRBV7-2,.,TRBJ1-2,CASSLNYRVEGYTF,TGTGCCAGCAGCTTGAACTACAGGGTTGAGGGCTACACCTTC
TRBD2,TRBV27,once,TRBJ2-1,CASSLDGTSGHNEQFF,TGTGCCAGCAGTTTAGATGGGACTAGCGGGCACAATGAGCAGTTCTTC
TRBD1,TRBV19,.,TRBJ1-2,CASSVDRGYGYTF,TGTGCCAGTAGTGTCGACAGGGGCTATGGCTACACCTTC
.,TRBV7-9,.,TRBJ2-1,CASSLAQAEQFF,TGTGCCAGCAGCTTGGCTCAGGCTGAGCAGTTCTTC
TRBD1,TRBV5-4,.,TRBJ1-2,CASSWQRGQGADGYTF,TGTGCCAGCAGCTGGCAGAGAGGACAGGGGGCAGATGGCTACACCTTC
.,TRBV11-2,once,TRBJ2-7,CASSQDGALYEQYF,TGTGCCAGCAGTCAAGACGGCGCCCTCTACGAGCAGTACTTC
TRBD1,TRBV7-2,once,TRBJ2-3,CASSPRGRGSADTQYF,TGTGCCAGCAGCCCTAGGGGCAGGGGGTCCGCAGATACGCAGTATTTT
.,TRBV2,.,TRBJ1-2,CASSELGRTARAGYTF,TGTGCCAGCAGTGAACTTGGGAGAACTGCTCGAGCAGGCTACACCTTC
.,TRBV21-1,once,TRBJ2-3,CASSKARGGGGSTDTQYF,TGTGCCAGCAGCAAAGCGCGTGGCGGGGGGGGCAGCACAGATACGCAGTATTTT
.,TRBV5-5,once,TRBJ1-2,CASSLGGVTDYGYTF,TGTGCCAGCAGCTTGGGCGGGGTGACGGACTATGGCTACACCTTC
TRBD2,TRBV9,once,TRBJ2-3,CASSVASGFTDTQYF,TGTGCCAGCAGCGTAGCTAGCGGATTCACAGATACGCAGTATTTT
TRBD1,TRBV7-8,.,TRBJ1-2,CASSLRGQGGYTF,TGTGCCAGCAGCTTAAGGGGGCAGGGTGGCTACACCTTC
TRBD1,TRBV11-3,.,TRBJ2-3,CASSSRTGPDTQYF,TGTGCCAGCAGCTCAAGGACAGGGCCAGATACGCAGTATTTT
TRBD2,TRBV6-2/TRBV6-3,many,TRBJ2-5,CASSPLAGGRETQYF,TGTGCCAGCAGTCCCCTGGCGGGGGGCCGGGAGACCCAGTACTTC
TRBD1,TRBV6-5,.,TRBJ1-1,CASSGTGGSGTEAFF,TGTGCCAGCAGCGGGACAGGGGGGTCGGGGACTGAAGCTTTCTTT
TRBD1,TRBV30,.,TRBJ1-3,CAWRAGTGGYTIYF,TGTGCCTGGAGAGCCGGGACAGGGGGCTACACCATATATTTT
.,TRBV6-2/TRBV6-3,.,TRBJ1-2,CASSGDDSNYGYTF,TGTGCCAGCAGCGGAGACGACAGTAACTATGGCTACACCTTC
.,TRBV7-3,.,TRBJ1-6,CASSLSPGRNSPLHF,TGTGCCAGCAGCTTATCCCCAGGGCGGAATTCACCCCTCCACTTT
.,TRBV18,.,TRBJ1-5,CASSPESSNQPQHF,TGTGCCAGCTCACCTGAGAGTAGCAATCAGCCCCAGCATTTT